The 14 T cell receptor beta chains below all came from one sample that was sequenced in a study of post-analysis software for immune sequencing data. Included in the TCR beta cDNA libraries were unique molecular identifiers. TCRdb passed the PCR reads through MiXCR, listing each CDR3 protein once. The sample lists about 430,000 distinct CDR3 sequences; approximately 38% were seen once. Study-wide results and caveats: A few TRBV segments appeared more often in patients than in controls, and TRBV5-6, TRBV5-1 and TRBV20-1 were among these.

These TCRs' antigens remain unknown. What was sequenced was blood. All receptors come from a girl aged 2 to 9 with multiple sclerosis.

The table lists this clonotype with a few counts. CDR3 DNA sequence: TGCAGCGCCGCGACAGGGACCTCAAGCACAGATACGCAGTATTTT. This gives the protein CSAATGTSSTDTQYF. This chain uses TRBV29-1 with TRBJ2-3, with TRBD1 matching 7 bases. The junction had 10 bases not matched to a gene; V was cut back by 7 bases and J by 0 bases. Germline V CDR1 and CDR2: SQVTM, ANQGSEA. The CDR3 sequence is 15 residues long.

The sample holds one count of this clonotype. The chain couples TRBV5-5 to TRBJ1-1, with D uncertain. Deletions cut 1 base from V and 5 bases from J, with 12 bases between. There are 14 residues in the CDR3. Germline assignment: CDR1 SGHKS and CDR2 YYEKEE (reference sequence). CDR3 amino acids: CASSLTGVETEAFF. The CDR3 nucleotides read TGTGCCAGCAGCTTGACCGGGGTAGAGACTGAAGCTTTCTTT.

The chain combines TRBV7-3 with TRBJ2-2; the D gene could be TRBD1 or TRBD2 (5 bases each). The CDR3 runs to 15 residues. V lost 2 bases and J lost 1, with 8 bases in between. Germline V gene lookup returns CDR1 SGHTA and CDR2 FQGTGA. CDR3 sequence reads: CASSLGGGNTGELFF. As DNA, the CDR3 is TGTGCCAGCAGCTTAGGTGGGGGGAACACCGGGGAGCTGTTTTTT. The whole variable domain, filled in from reference TRBV7-3 and TRBJ2-2, reads GAGVSQTPSNKVTEKGKYVELRCDPISGHTALYWYRQSLGQGPEFLIYFQGTGAADDSGLPNDRFFAVRPEGSVSTLKIQRTERGDSAVYLCASSLGGGNTGELFFGEGSRLTVL.

V is TRBV4-3 and J is TRBJ1-4; D perhaps matches TRBD1 (5 bases). Trimming stripped 0 bases from V and 4 bases from J, with 18 bases between. Germline values: CDR1 LGHNA, CDR2 YSLEER. This CDR3 spans 18 amino acids. The CDR3 DNA is TGCGCCAGCAGCCAAGAGGTTGGGCTCCAGGGAAATAATGAAAAACTGTTTTTT. It yields the protein CASSQEVGLQGNNEKLFF.

The CDR3 region has the DNA TGCGCCAGCAGCTTGATTCAAGTGAGTACAGATACGCAGTATTTT. Encoded protein: CASSLIQVSTDTQYF. V gene TRBV5-1 combines with J gene TRBJ2-3; unclear D gene. The V and J ends lost 1 base and 3 bases respectively, with 12 bases between them. CDR1 and CDR2 (germline): SGHRS, YFSETQ. The CDR3 is made up of 15 amino acids.

The chain has TRBV4-1 and TRBJ2-7; 11 positions agree with TRBD1. V trimming: 4 bases; J trimming: 6 bases; junction bases outside the gene matches: 5. This CDR3 has 14 residues. Germline CDR1 reads MGHRA; CDR2 reads YSYEKL. CDR3 loop: CASSLRDRGSEQYF. In DNA form, the CDR3 reads TGCGCCAGCAGCCTCCGGGACAGGGGGTCCGAGCAGTACTTC.

In its sample, this clonotype was seen once. The CDR3: CATTGNEQFF. CDR3 nucleotide sequence: TGTGCCACCACAGGCAATGAGCAGTTCTTC. The V and J genes are TRBV28 and TRBJ2-1; a possible D gene is TRBD1 (5 bases). Germline V gene lookup returns CDR1 MDHEN and CDR2 SYDVKM. CDR3 size: 10 residues. Deletions cut 10 bases from V and 6 bases from J, with 7 bases between.

The sample holds a few counts of this clonotype. The V and J genes are TRBV3-1 and TRBJ2-1; D call uncertain. The V gene's germline CDR1 is LGHDT and CDR2 YNNKEL (reference sequence). The CDR3 covers 13 residues. V shed 2 bases and J shed 9 bases, with 11 bases lying between them. The CDR3 protein is CASSQLLKGEQFF. CDR3 bases: TGTGCCAGCAGCCAACTTCTTAAGGGTGAGCAGTTCTTC.

The CDR3 DNA follows: TGCGCCAGCAGCCCCAGAGGGTACAATGAGCAGTTCTTC. This codes for CASSPRGYNEQFF. V usage is TRBV5-1 and J usage is TRBJ2-1; TRBD2 might be the D (5 bases). The germline CDR1 and CDR2 sequences are SGHRS and YFSETQ. Trimming cost V 4 bases and J 4 bases, with 9 bases left between them. This CDR3 has 13 amino acids. The variable domain in full, completed from reference TRBV5-1 and TRBJ2-1, reads KAGVTQTPRYLIKTRGQQVTLSCSPISGHRSVSWYQQTPGQGLQFLFEYFSETQRNKGNFPGRFSGRQFSNSRSEMNVSTLELGDSALYLCASSPRGYNEQFFGPGTRLTVL.

This clonotype was counted a few times. The chain employs TRBV9 and TRBJ1-2; weak D call: TRBD1 (6 bases). Germline V gene data show CDR1 as SGDLS and CDR2 as YYNGEE. The germline V and J ends were trimmed by 3 bases and 3 bases, with 12 bases remaining between them. The CDR3 spans 14 residues. CDR3 amino acids: CASSANQGYYGYTF. CDR3 nucleotide sequence: TGTGCCAGCAGCGCCAATCAGGGGTACTATGGCTACACCTTC.

The chain couples TRBV13 to TRBJ2-3, with D possibly TRBD2 on 6 matching bases. Germline V gives CDR1 PRHDT, CDR2 FYEKMQ (reference sequence). This CDR3 is built from 16 residues. The V gene lost 0 bases and the J gene lost 2 bases, with 12 bases spanning the gap. CDR3 in DNA: TGTGCCAGCAGCTTAGGGGGACTCGTGAACACAGATACGCAGTATTTT. Translated, it gives CASSLGGLVNTDTQYF.

This clonotype has at least ten counts. CDR3 sequence reads: CASSYSYARANQETQYF. Here the CDR3 DNA reads TGTGCCAGCAGTTACTCTTATGCCAGGGCTAACCAAGAGACCCAGTACTTC. V gene TRBV6-5 combines with J gene TRBJ2-5; D is possibly TRBD1 (5 bases). V lost 0 bases to trimming and J lost 0 bases, with 14 bases between them. The CDR3 has 17 amino acids. Germline V lookup: CDR1 MNHEY, CDR2 SVGAGI.

This chain's CDR3 is CSAYPGRNEQFF. CDR3 bases: TGCAGTGCTTACCCCGGAAGGAATGAGCAGTTCTTC. This chain links TRBV20-1 with TRBJ2-1; D ambiguous. With 5 bases removed from V and 7 bases from J, the gap between germline ends came to 12 bases. The germline V gene encodes CDR1 DFQATT and CDR2 SNEGSKA (reference sequence). This CDR3 has 12 residues.

This chain joins TRBV5-5 and TRBJ2-1; TRBD2 might be the D (7 bases). Germline CDR1 is SGHKS and CDR2 is YYEKEE (reference sequence). The CDR3 runs 15 residues. V lost 4 bases, J lost 5 bases, and 16 bases lay in between. CDR3 sequence reads: CASSLQYGGHNEQFF. The CDR3 nucleotides read TGTGCCAGCAGCCTCCAGTACGGGGGGCACAATGAGCAGTTCTTC. The whole variable domain, remainder taken from reference TRBV5-5 and TRBJ2-1, is DAGVTQSPTHLIKTRGQQVTLRCSPISGHKSVSWYQQVLGQGPQFIFQYYEKEERGRGNFPDRFSARQFPNYSSELNVNALLLGDSALYLCASSLQYGGHNEQFFGPGTRLTVL.